This T cell receptor (beta chain) was captured in a study of T cells of healthy individuals (dated by TCRdb to the late 2010s). Library preparation used 5' RACE. The reads were generated on an Illumina MiSeq. Starting from the raw public reads, TCRdb applied fastp trimming at Q25, assembled clones with MiXCR and retained in-frame beta chains. Each CDR3 protein appears once, grouped with its most common genes and DNA. The sample yields around 53,000 distinct CDR3 sequences; under 15% were counted once. Jointly, the top ten make up around 15% of the sample. As to this clonotype: Its specific antigen is unknown. Per-nucleotide qualities are absent, and no much larger clonotype sits a single base away.

V sheds 6 bases and J sheds 4 bases, leaving 12 bases between their ends. The CDR3, cysteine through phenylalanine, is 13 amino acids long. Just CDR3 DNA is preserved here, 39 bases in frame from base 1. Sequences SGHVS (CDR1) and FNYEAQ (CDR2) are obtained from the germline V gene. The receptor was isolated from a human donor in good health. The rearranged segments are TRBV7-6 and TRBJ2-5, with the D gene uncertain. The nucleotide sequence reads as follows: TGTGCCAGCAGTCAAAGCCGGCTAGAGACCCAGTACTTC. Its protein product is CASSQSRLETQYF. Supplemented by the reference TRBV7-6 and TRBJ2-5 proteins around the CDR3, the complete variable domain is GAGVSQSPRYKVTKRGQDVALRCDPISGHVSLYWYRQALGQGPEFLTYFNYEAQQDKSGLPNDRFSAERPEGSISTLTIQRTEQRDSAMYRCASSQSRLETQYFGPGTRLLVL.